The 28 T cell receptor beta chains below all came from one sample that was sequenced in a study of cytomegalovirus exposure and HLA in healthy donors. A multiplex PCR was run with 60 Vbeta primers and 13 Jbeta primers. TCRdb's copy holds only in-frame clones and misses some; the assay was immunoSEQ multiplex PCR. The sample holds 55,000 to 90,000 clones, 70% to 80% seen once. Sequencing used PBMCs. Receptor source: a man aged 45-65 years in good health and CMV-seronegative.

This clone appeared a few times. The CDR3 is CASNFGALLHF. The CDR3 nucleotides read TGTGCCAGCAATTTTGGAGCGCTGCTGCATTTT. The chain joins TRBV28 to TRBJ1-5; the D is unclear. The V and J ends lost 7 bases and 15 bases respectively, with 16 bases between them. Germline lookup yields CDR1 MDHEN and CDR2 SYDVKM. The CDR3 loop spans 11 amino acids.

The chain joins TRBV5-1 to TRBJ1-4; TRBD1 matches at 9 bases. V gave up 4 bases and J gave up 0 bases; unmatched junction bases: 7. This CDR3 contains 17 residues. Germline V gene sequence: CDR1 SGHRS, CDR2 YFSETQ. The CDR3 region is CASSPGQGLSTNEKLFF. For the CDR3, the DNA is TGCGCCAGCAGCCCGGGACAGGGACTTTCAACTAATGAAAAACTGTTTTTT.

The chain is built from TRBV4-2 and TRBJ2-1; D gene uncertain. V was clipped by 0 bases and J by 15 bases, with 15 bases between them. Germline CDR1 and CDR2: LGHNA and YNFKEQ. This CDR3 is built from 13 residues. The CDR3 DNA reads TGTGCCAGCAGCCAAGATCTCGGAGTATCTGCGTTCTTC. Protein sequence: CASSQDLGVSAFF.

This clone was found a few times. This chain uses TRBV6-5 with TRBJ1-1, with 7 bases that match TRBD1. There are 15 residues in the CDR3. Trimming cost V 6 bases and J 0 bases; bases outside gene matches: 7. Germline V CDR1 and CDR2: MNHEY, SVGAGI. The CDR3 spells CASSPGGPVNTEAFF. The DNA for the CDR3 is TGTGCCAGCAGCCCAGGGGGGCCAGTGAACACTGAAGCTTTCTTT.

V is TRBV10-3 and J is TRBJ1-1; D is possibly TRBD1 (6 bases). Per germline, CDR1 ENHRY and CDR2 SYGVKD. V lost 7 bases, J lost 4 bases, and 10 bases lay in between. This CDR3 spans 12 amino acids. The CDR3 sequence is CAIKGQATEAFF. The CDR3 nucleotides read TGTGCCATCAAGGGACAAGCCACTGAAGCTTTCTTT.

This chain joins TRBV5-1 and TRBJ2-2; D gene uncertain. The CDR3 covers 15 residues. V was clipped by 0 bases and J by 0 bases, with 6 bases between them. Germline CDR1 SGHRS, CDR2 YFSETQ. The CDR3 bases are TGCGCCAGCAGCTTGGACAGAGCGAACACCGGGGAGCTGTTTTTT. It encodes CASSLDRANTGELFF.

The chain recombines TRBV29-1 with TRBJ2-6, with 13 bases that match TRBD2. The germline V gene has CDR1 SQVTM and CDR2 ANQGSEA. Losses at the gene ends were 5 bases for V and 2 bases for J; bases not matched to a gene: 9. This CDR3 comprises 18 residues. CDR3 DNA sequence: TGCAGCGTTACGGGACTAGCGGGACCCCGCCCTGGGGCCAACGTCCTGACTTTC. Translating gives CSVTGLAGPRPGANVLTF.

The V call is TRBV6-4, the J call TRBJ1-3; TRBD1 agrees at 8 bases. Germline CDR1 and CDR2: MRHNA and SNTAGT. With V trimmed by 7 bases and J by 0 bases, 17 bases remained unmatched. CDR3 length: 19 amino acids. The CDR3 region is CASTPFGQGGFNSGNTIYF. CDR3 nucleotide sequence: TGTGCCAGCACCCCTTTTGGACAGGGTGGTTTCAACTCTGGAAACACCATATATTTT.

J is TRBJ2-7 and V is TRBV5-6; the D gene is possibly TRBD2 (6 bases). Germline-derived CDR1 and CDR2 are SGHDT and YYEEEE. The V and J ends lost 7 bases and 11 bases respectively, with 19 bases between them. The CDR3 is 12 residues long. CDR3 sequence reads: CASGPQGEVEYF. The CDR3 nucleotides are TGTGCCAGCGGGCCTCAAGGGGAGGTGGAGTACTTC.

The chain couples TRBV4-2 to TRBJ2-3, with TRBD2 identical over 11 bases. The CDR3 runs 16 residues. Trimming cost V 2 bases and J 2 bases; bases outside gene matches: 3. Germline CDR1 is LGHNA and CDR2 is YNFKEQ. The chain's CDR3 is CASSQLAGGITDTQYF. CDR3 nucleotide sequence: TGTGCCAGCAGCCAACTAGCGGGGGGAATCACAGATACGCAGTATTTT.

This rearrangement joins TRBV5-6 to TRBJ2-7, with TRBD1 matching 9 bases. The germline V gene encodes CDR1 SGHDT and CDR2 YYEEEE. With 2 bases clipped from V and 2 bases from J, the junction kept 8 bases outside the gene matches. CDR3 size: 16 residues. The CDR3 sequence: CASSLLGQGSTYEQYF. CDR3 coding DNA: TGTGCCAGCAGCTTACTCGGACAGGGGTCGACCTACGAGCAGTACTTC.

The V and J genes are TRBV30 and TRBJ2-7, with 8 positions matching TRBD1. The CDR3 covers 16 residues. With 3 bases clipped from V and 4 bases from J, the junction kept 14 bases outside the gene matches. Germline CDR1 reads GTSNPN; CDR2 reads SVGIG (reference sequence). CDR3 sequence: CAWSHGTGGNRYEQYF. The DNA for the CDR3 is TGTGCCTGGAGCCACGGGACAGGCGGAAATCGATACGAGCAGTACTTC.

This clone appeared a few times. The chain joins TRBV5-4 to TRBJ2-2; tentatively, D is TRBD2 (5 bases). Germline assignment: CDR1 SGHNT and CDR2 YYREEE (reference sequence). The CDR3 runs to 16 residues. V was clipped by 4 bases and J by 3 bases, with 16 bases between them. The CDR3 DNA follows: TGTGCCAGCAGCCAACGGACCCCCGGGGACACCGGGGAGCTGTTTTTT. Its translation: CASSQRTPGDTGELFF.

The J gene is TRBJ1-5, the V gene TRBV25-1; D remains unclear. CDR1 and CDR2 from the germline V gene are MGHDK and SYGVNS. The V gene lost 3 bases and the J gene lost 11 bases, with 17 bases spanning the gap. This CDR3 is 14 amino acids long. In DNA form, the CDR3 reads TGTGCCAGCAGTGACCCCTCTTCCCGGGTGGCCCAGCATTTT. This encodes CASSDPSSRVAQHF. Drawing the rest from reference TRBV25-1 and TRBJ1-5, the complete variable domain is EADIYQTPRYLVIGTGKKITLECSQTMGHDKMYWYQQDPGMELHLIHYSYGVNSTEKGDLSSESTVSRIRTEHFPLTLESARPSHTSQYLCASSDPSSRVAQHFGDGTRLSIL.

J is TRBJ1-3 and V is TRBV6-5, with D perhaps TRBD1 (5 bases). The germline V and J ends were trimmed by 0 bases and 4 bases, with 10 bases remaining between them. From germline, CDR1 is MNHEY and CDR2 SVGAGI. This CDR3 has 15 residues. The CDR3: CASSYSAGPGNTIYF. The DNA of the CDR3 is TGTGCCAGCAGTTACTCGGCAGGGCCAGGAAACACCATATATTTT.

V is TRBV5-1 and J is TRBJ2-1; a possible D gene is TRBD1 (6 bases). There are 14 residues in the CDR3. Trimming left V 1 base short and J 5 bases short, with 10 bases between. Germline assignment: CDR1 SGHRS and CDR2 YFSETQ. The CDR3 is CASSLRGYNNEQFF. DNA of the CDR3: TGCGCCAGCAGCTTGAGGGGGTATAACAATGAGCAGTTCTTC. Based on the CDR3 plus reference TRBV5-1 and TRBJ2-1, the full variable domain is KAGVTQTPRYLIKTRGQQVTLSCSPISGHRSVSWYQQTPGQGLQFLFEYFSETQRNKGNFPGRFSGRQFSNSRSEMNVSTLELGDSALYLCASSLRGYNNEQFFGPGTRLTVL.

This rearrangement joins TRBV4-1 to TRBJ2-1, with 13 bases matching TRBD2. CDR3 size: 17 residues. Germline CDR1 MGHRA, CDR2 YSYEKL. The V segment lost 4 bases and the J segment 3 bases; nucleotides outside the gene matches: 6. As DNA, the CDR3 is TGCGCCAGCAGCCCAAGGGGACTAGCGGGGAACTACAATGAGCAGTTCTTC. Amino acid sequence: CASSPRGLAGNYNEQFF.

This rearrangement joins TRBV5-1 to TRBJ1-5; maybe TRBD1 (5 bases). CDR1 is SGHRS and CDR2 is YFSETQ in the germline V gene. V was trimmed by 2 bases and J by 3 bases, leaving 12 bases between them. This CDR3 is built from 15 residues. The CDR3 DNA reads TGCGCCAGCAGCTTAGGAGGGGTCATCAATCAGCCCCAGCATTTT. Translated: CASSLGGVINQPQHF.

The chain combines TRBV7-3 with TRBJ1-1, with no clear D. The CDR3 sequence is 15 residues long. Germline V gene sequence: CDR1 SGHTA, CDR2 FQGTGA. V dropped 1 base and J dropped 5 bases, with 14 bases sitting between them. DNA for the CDR3: TGTGCCAGCAGCTTAAGTCCGGGGTCGGGGACTGAAGCTTTCTTT. It is translated as CASSLSPGSGTEAFF.

The V gene is TRBV2, the J gene TRBJ2-5; 10 nucleotides agree with TRBD2. V lost 6 bases to trimming and J lost 2 bases; unmatched junction nucleotides: 6. The CDR3 is 15 amino acids. Germline CDR1 SNHLY, CDR2 FYNNEI. The CDR3 nucleotides read TGTGCCAGCAGGAAACTAGCGGGGACGCAAGAGACCCAGTACTTC. Its protein is CASRKLAGTQETQYF.

The V gene is TRBV19, the J gene TRBJ1-2, with TRBD1 identical over 10 bases. The CDR3 has 15 residues. The V and J ends lost 4 bases and 6 bases, in that order; junction bases with no gene match: 8. Germline V lookup: CDR1 LNHDA, CDR2 SQIVND (reference sequence). CDR3 residues: CASSTWDRGLDGYTF. In DNA form, the CDR3 reads TGTGCCAGTAGTACCTGGGACAGGGGCCTTGATGGCTACACCTTC.

This chain joins TRBV27 and TRBJ2-7, with 7 bases identical to TRBD1. CDR3 length: 13 residues. The V gene's germline CDR1 is MNHEY and CDR2 SMNVEV (reference sequence). J was trimmed by 2 bases and V by 3 bases; bases with no gene match: 1. CDR3 loop: CASSFQGAYEQYF. The CDR3 DNA is TGTGCCAGCAGTTTTCAGGGGGCCTACGAGCAGTACTTC.

This clone was seen a single time. CDR3 bases: TGTGCCAGCAGCTTAAAGGAAGGGGACAGGAGCCATGAGCAGTTCTTC. It specifies CASSLKEGDRSHEQFF. The chain carries TRBV7-9 and TRBJ2-1; 8 bases agree with TRBD1. The CDR3 is 16 amino acids. Trimming at V came to 2 bases and at J to 8 bases, leaving 11 bases not matched to a gene. CDR1 and CDR2 from the germline V gene are SEHNR and FQNEAQ (reference sequence).

The rearrangement uses TRBV9 and TRBJ2-3; 8 nucleotides match TRBD2. Germline values: CDR1 SGDLS, CDR2 YYNGEE. Germline trimming cut 0 bases from V and 2 bases from J; bases unmatched to any gene: 8. This CDR3 spans 17 amino acids. CDR3 coding DNA: TGTGCCAGCAGCGTAGCTACTAGCGGAGGCTACACAGATACGCAGTATTTT. It is translated as CASSVATSGGYTDTQYF.

The V and J genes are TRBV11-3 and TRBJ1-1; D may be TRBD1 (5 bases). The V gene's germline CDR1 is SGHNT and CDR2 YENEEA. This CDR3 comprises 16 residues. The germline V and J ends were trimmed by 1 base and 0 bases, with 12 bases remaining between them. The CDR3 loop is CASSLGGGTMNTEAFF. The CDR3 DNA reads as TGTGCCAGCAGCTTAGGTGGGGGGACTATGAACACTGAAGCTTTCTTT. Full variable domain (remainder filled in from reference TRBV11-3 and TRBJ1-1): EAGVVQSPRYKIIEKKQPVAFWCNPISGHNTLYWYLQNLGQGPELLIRYENEEAVDDSQLPKDRFSAERLKGVDSTLKIQPAELGDSAVYLCASSLGGGTMNTEAFFGQGTRLTVV.

This chain uses TRBV6-5 with TRBJ1-6, with D tentatively TRBD1 (6 bases). Trimming pared 5 bases from V and 8 bases from J, leaving 16 bases between. Germline V gives CDR1 MNHEY, CDR2 SVGAGI. The CDR3 extends over 15 amino acids. The CDR3 DNA follows: TGTGCCAGCAGTACACAGGGCACCTGGGATTCACCCCTCCACTTT. Protein: CASSTQGTWDSPLHF.

This chain connects TRBV5-4 to TRBJ2-1; D is unclear. Trimming pared 4 bases from V and 3 bases from J, leaving 17 bases between. Germline V gene data show CDR1 as SGHNT and CDR2 as YYREEE (reference sequence). The length of the CDR3 is 16 residues. The CDR3 nucleotides read TGTGCCAGCAGCCCTCCGGGTATAACAAACTACAATGAGCAGTTCTTC. Its translation is CASSPPGITNYNEQFF. Using reference TRBV5-4 and TRBJ2-1 for the parts outside the CDR3, the full variable domain is ETGVTQSPTHLIKTRGQQVTLRCSSQSGHNTVSWYQQALGQGPQFIFQYYREEENGRGNFPPRFSGLQFPNYSSELNVNALELDDSALYLCASSPPGITNYNEQFFGPGTRLTVL.

The J gene is TRBJ2-7, the V gene TRBV5-1, with D possibly matching TRBD1 (6 bases). CDR3 size: 16 residues. Germline V lookup: CDR1 SGHRS, CDR2 YFSETQ. V shed 0 bases and J shed 0 bases, with 13 bases lying between them. CDR3 coding DNA: TGCGCCAGCAGCTTGGCCCCCCAGGGGAGCTCCTACGAGCAGTACTTC. This sequence encodes CASSLAPQGSSYEQYF.